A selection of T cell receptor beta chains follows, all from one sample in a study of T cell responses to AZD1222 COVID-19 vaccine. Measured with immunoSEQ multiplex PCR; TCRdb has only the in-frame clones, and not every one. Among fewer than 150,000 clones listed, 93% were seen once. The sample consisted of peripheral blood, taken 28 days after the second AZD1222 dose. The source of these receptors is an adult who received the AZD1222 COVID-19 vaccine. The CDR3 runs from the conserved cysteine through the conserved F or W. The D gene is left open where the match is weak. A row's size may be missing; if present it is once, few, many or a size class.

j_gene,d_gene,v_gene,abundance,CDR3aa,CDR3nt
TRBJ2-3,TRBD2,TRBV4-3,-,CASSQDGLAGADTQYF,TGCGCCAGCAGCCAAGATGGGCTAGCGGGAGCAGATACGCAGTATTTT
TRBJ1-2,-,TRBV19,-,CASSIVNGNYGYTF,TGTGCCAGTAGTATAGTAAACGGAAACTATGGCTACACCTTC
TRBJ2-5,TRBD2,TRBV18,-,CASSSLAGGPQETQYF,TGTGCCAGCTCATCACTAGCGGGGGGGCCCCAAGAGACCCAGTACTTC
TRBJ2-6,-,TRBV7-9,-,CASSFPGTGANVLTF,TGTGCCAGCAGCTTCCCAGGGACTGGGGCCAACGTCCTGACTTTC
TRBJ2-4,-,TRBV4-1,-,CASSQSWGAGTKNIQYF,TGCGCCAGCAGCCAATCCTGGGGCGCGGGGACCAAAAACATTCAGTACTTC
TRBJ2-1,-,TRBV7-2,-,CASSLGSEDEQFF,TGTGCCAGCAGCTTAGGTAGCGAGGATGAGCAGTTCTTC
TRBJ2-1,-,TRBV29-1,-,CSVAGAGGNEQFF,TGCAGCGTTGCTGGGGCAGGGGGGAATGAGCAGTTCTTC
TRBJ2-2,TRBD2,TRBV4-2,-,CASSQAAGEIYTGELFF,TGTGCCAGCAGCCAAGCAGCGGGAGAGATATACACCGGGGAGCTGTTTTTT
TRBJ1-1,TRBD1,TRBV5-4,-,CASSTGTGFLRDTEAFF,TGTGCCAGCAGCACCGGGACAGGGTTTTTGAGGGACACTGAAGCTTTCTTT
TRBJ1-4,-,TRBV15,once,CATSWDGTNEKLFF,TGTGCCACCAGCTGGGACGGGACTAATGAAAAACTGTTTTTT
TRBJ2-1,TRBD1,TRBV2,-,CASKEDRQGADEQFF,TGTGCCAGCAAGGAGGATCGGCAGGGGGCTGATGAGCAGTTCTTC
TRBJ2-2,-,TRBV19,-,CATHRAENTGELFF,TGTGCCACCCATCGGGCAGAGAACACCGGGGAGCTGTTTTTT
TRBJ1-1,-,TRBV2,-,CASTTGQPNTEAFF,TGTGCCAGCACCACGGGACAACCGAACACTGAAGCTTTCTTT
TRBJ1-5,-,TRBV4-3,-,CASSHAGLTHF,TGCGCCAGCAGCCATGCTGGTCTTACGCATTTT
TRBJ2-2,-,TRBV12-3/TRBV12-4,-,CASSFVVGELFF,TGTGCCAGCAGTTTCGTGGTCGGGGAGCTGTTTTTT
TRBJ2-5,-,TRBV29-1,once,CSVEGQGHETQYF,TGCAGCGTTGAGGGGCAGGGCCATGAGACCCAGTACTTC
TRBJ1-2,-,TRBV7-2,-,CASSLDGTRMMYGYTF,TGTGCCAGCAGCTTAGATGGGACACGGATGATGTATGGCTACACCTTC
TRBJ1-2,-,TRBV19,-,CASSTQEGYGYTF,TGTGCCAGTAGTACCCAGGAGGGCTATGGCTACACCTTC
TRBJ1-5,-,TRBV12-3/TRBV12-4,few,CASSLGSNQPQHF,TGTGCCAGCAGTTTAGGGAGCAATCAGCCCCAGCATTTT
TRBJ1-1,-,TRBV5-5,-,CASSTIPRTEAFF,TGTGCCAGCAGCACGATCCCGCGGACTGAAGCTTTCTTT
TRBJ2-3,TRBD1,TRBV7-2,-,CASSLDRGDTQYF,TGTGCCAGCAGCTTAGACAGGGGTGATACGCAGTATTTT
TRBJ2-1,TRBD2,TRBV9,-,CASSGGTSGWHYNEQFF,TGTGCCAGCAGCGGAGGGACTAGCGGGTGGCACTACAATGAGCAGTTCTTC
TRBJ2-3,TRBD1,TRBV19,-,CASSQTGTDTQYF,TGTGCCAGTAGTCAGACAGGGACAGATACGCAGTATTTT
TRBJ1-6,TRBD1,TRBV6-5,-,CASGGTGRNSPLHF,TGTGCCAGCGGAGGGACAGGGAGGAATTCACCCCTCCACTTT
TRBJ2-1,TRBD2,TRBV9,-,CASSAHLPGLANEQFF,TGTGCCAGCAGCGCTCATCTACCGGGACTAGCTAATGAGCAGTTCTTC
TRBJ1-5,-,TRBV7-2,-,CASSPGGYNQPQHF,TGTGCCAGCAGCCCGGGGGGGTACAATCAGCCCCAGCATTTT
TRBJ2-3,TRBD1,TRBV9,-,CASSVGQGATDTQYF,TGTGCCAGCAGCGTAGGACAGGGGGCCACAGATACGCAGTATTTT
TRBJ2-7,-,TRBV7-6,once,CASSLGTDPDEQYF,TGTGCCAGCAGCTTAGGTACCGACCCCGACGAGCAGTACTTC
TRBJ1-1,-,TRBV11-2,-,CASSFGGQNTEAFF,TGTGCCAGCAGCTTTGGGGGGCAAAACACTGAAGCTTTCTTT
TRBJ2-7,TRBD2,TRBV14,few,CASSLGGSGSYEQYF,TGTGCCAGCAGCCTTGGGGGTAGCGGGAGCTACGAGCAGTACTTC
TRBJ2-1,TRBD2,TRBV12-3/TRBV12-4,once,CASNREVYNEQFF,TGTGCCAGCAATCGGGAGGTTTACAATGAGCAGTTCTTC
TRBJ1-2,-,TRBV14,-,CASSQIKGPRFYGYTF,TGTGCCAGCAGCCAGATTAAGGGACCCCGGTTCTATGGCTACACCTTC
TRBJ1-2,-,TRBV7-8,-,CASSGGNYGYTF,TGTGCCAGCAGCGGAGGGAACTATGGCTACACCTTC
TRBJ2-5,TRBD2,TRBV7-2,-,CASSSRGGWETQYF,TGTGCCAGCAGCTCGCGGGGGGGTTGGGAGACCCAGTACTTC
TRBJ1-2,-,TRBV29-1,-,CSARRAGLTSQGYTF,TGCAGCGCCAGGAGGGCAGGGCTGACCAGTCAGGGCTACACCTTC
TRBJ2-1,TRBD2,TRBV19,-,CASSMVAGEGDEQFF,TGTGCCAGTAGTATGGTAGCGGGAGAAGGCGATGAGCAGTTCTTC
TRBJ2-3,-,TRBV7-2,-,CASSLMGEGGTDTQYF,TGTGCCAGCAGCTTAATGGGGGAGGGGGGCACAGATACGCAGTATTTT
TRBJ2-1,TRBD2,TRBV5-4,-,CASSPHGGAIEQFF,TGTGCCAGCAGCCCCCACGGGGGGGCGATTGAGCAGTTCTTC
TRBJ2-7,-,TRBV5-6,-,CASSLAGASYEQYF,TGTGCCAGCAGCTTGGCAGGGGCCTCCTACGAGCAGTACTTC
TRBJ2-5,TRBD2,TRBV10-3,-,CAISEPAGGSGVRETQYF,TGTGCCATCAGTGAGCCCGCGGGAGGCAGCGGAGTCCGGGAGACCCAGTACTTC
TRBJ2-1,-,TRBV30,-,CAWSVGQSNEQFF,TGTGCCTGGAGTGTTGGGCAGTCCAATGAGCAGTTCTTC
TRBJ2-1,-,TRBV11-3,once,CASSKTGNEQFF,TGTGCCAGCAGCAAGACAGGCAATGAGCAGTTCTTC
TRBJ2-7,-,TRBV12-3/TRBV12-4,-,CASSLGQNYEQYF,TGTGCCAGCAGTTTAGGACAGAACTACGAGCAGTACTTC
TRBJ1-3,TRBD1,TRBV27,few,CASSSRDRGHTIYF,TGTGCCAGCAGTTCCCGGGACAGGGGGCACACCATATATTTT
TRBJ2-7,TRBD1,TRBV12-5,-,CASGLGQTGHF,TGTGCTAGTGGTTTGGGGCAGACAGGGCACTTC
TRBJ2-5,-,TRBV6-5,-,CASRPDQETQYF,TGTGCCAGCAGGCCCGACCAAGAGACCCAGTACTTC
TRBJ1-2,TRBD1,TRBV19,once,CASSMTGTGGSDYGYTF,TGTGCCAGTAGTATGACCGGGACAGGGGGCTCGGACTATGGCTACACCTTC
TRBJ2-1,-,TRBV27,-,CASKDKTGRYNEQFF,TGTGCCAGCAAGGACAAGACAGGACGATACAATGAGCAGTTCTTC
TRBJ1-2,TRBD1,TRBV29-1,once,CSVGRGHGYTF,TGCAGCGTTGGCAGGGGGCATGGCTACACCTTC
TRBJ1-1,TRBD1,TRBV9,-,CASSARDRGLGKAFF,TGTGCCAGCAGCGCCCGGGACAGGGGGTTAGGAAAAGCTTTCTTT
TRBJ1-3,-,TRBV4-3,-,CASSQEKGGSGNTIYF,TGCGCCAGCAGCCAAGAAAAGGGGGGCTCTGGAAACACCATATATTTT
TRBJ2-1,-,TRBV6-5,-,CASSRGGNNREQFF,TGTGCCAGCAGTAGAGGGGGGAATAACAGAGAGCAGTTCTTC
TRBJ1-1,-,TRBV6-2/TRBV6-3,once,CASSQTRVSGTEAFF,TGTGCCAGCAGTCAGACGAGGGTCTCGGGCACTGAAGCTTTCTTT